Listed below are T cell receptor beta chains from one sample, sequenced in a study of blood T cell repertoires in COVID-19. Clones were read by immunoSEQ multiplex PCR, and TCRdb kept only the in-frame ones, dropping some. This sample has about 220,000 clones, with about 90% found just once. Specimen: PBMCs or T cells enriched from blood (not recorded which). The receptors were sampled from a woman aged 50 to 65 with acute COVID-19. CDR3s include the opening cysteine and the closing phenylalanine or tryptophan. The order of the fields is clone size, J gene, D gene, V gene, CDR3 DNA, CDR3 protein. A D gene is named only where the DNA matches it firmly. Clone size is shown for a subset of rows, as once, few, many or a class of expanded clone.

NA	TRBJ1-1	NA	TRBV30	TGTGCCTGGAGTGACCAGTTGAACACTGAAGCTTTCTTT	CAWSDQLNTEAFF
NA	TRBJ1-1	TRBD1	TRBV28	TGTGCCAGCAGCTCTACTGGGACAGGGATTGAAGCTTTCTTT	CASSSTGTGIEAFF
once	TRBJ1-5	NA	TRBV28	TGTGCCAGCACCCAAAGCTCGGGATATAGCAATCAGCCCCAGCATTTT	CASTQSSGYSNQPQHF
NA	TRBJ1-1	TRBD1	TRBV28	TGTGCCAGCAGTATGGGACAGGCCTTGAACACTGAAGCTTTCTTT	CASSMGQALNTEAFF
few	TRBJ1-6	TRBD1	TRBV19	TGTGCCAGTACCGACAGGGGAGGTAATTCACCCCTCCACTTT	CASTDRGGNSPLHF
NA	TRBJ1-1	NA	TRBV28	TGTGCCAGCAGTTTCCGCAACAGGTGGAGGGGGAACACTGAAGCTTTCTTT	CASSFRNRWRGNTEAFF
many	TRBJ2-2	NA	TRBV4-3	TGCGCCAGCAGCCAAGATCTCGGGGGTACCGGGGAGCTGTTTTTT	CASSQDLGGTGELFF
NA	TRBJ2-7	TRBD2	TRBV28	TGTGCCAGCAGTACTCGGACTAGCGGCTACGAGCAGTACTTC	CASSTRTSGYEQYF
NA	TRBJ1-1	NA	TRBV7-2	TGTGCCAGCAGCTTAGCGCAGGGACACACCGAAGCTTTCTTT	CASSLAQGHTEAFF
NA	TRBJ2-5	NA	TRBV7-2	TGTGCCAGCAGCTTAGCGGGACATCAGTACTTC	CASSLAGHQYF
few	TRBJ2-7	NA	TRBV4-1	TGCGCCAGCAGCCAAGTATCCACCCCGGGGAGCGGGTACGAGCAGTACTTC	CASSQVSTPGSGYEQYF
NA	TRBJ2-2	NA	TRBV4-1	TGCGCCAGCAGCCAAGGTCTCGTTACCGGGGAGCTGTTTTTT	CASSQGLVTGELFF
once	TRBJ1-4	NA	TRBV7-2	TGTGCCAGCAGCCTTCCGGGGGAAAAACTGTTTTTT	CASSLPGEKLFF
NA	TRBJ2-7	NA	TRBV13	TGTGCCAGCAGCTTTTTAGGGGTTGAGCAGTACTTC	CASSFLGVEQYF
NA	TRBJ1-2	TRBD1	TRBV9	TGTGCCAGCAGTGACGGGACAGACCTCTATGGCTACACCTTC	CASSDGTDLYGYTF
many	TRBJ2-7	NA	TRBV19	TGTGCCAGTGGGGCCCGGACAGACTACTACGAGCAGTACTTC	CASGARTDYYEQYF
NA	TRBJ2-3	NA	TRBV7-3	TGTGCCAGCAGCTTATTAGGGGGGGACACAGATACGCAGTATTTT	CASSLLGGDTDTQYF
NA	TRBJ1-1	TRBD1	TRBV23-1	TGCGCCAGCAGTCAACCCGACAGGGTAGCTGAAGCTTTCTTT	CASSQPDRVAEAFF
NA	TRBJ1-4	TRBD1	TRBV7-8	TGTGCCAGCAGCTCCCGACAGGGGGCCTTTTATAATGAAAAACTGTTTTTT	CASSSRQGAFYNEKLFF
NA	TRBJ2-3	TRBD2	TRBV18	TGTGCCAGCTCACTCGGACTAGCGGGGAGCACAGATACGCAGTATTTT	CASSLGLAGSTDTQYF
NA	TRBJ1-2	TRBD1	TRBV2	TGTGCCAGCAGTGATGTGACAGGGGGCTTGAGTGGCTACACCTTC	CASSDVTGGLSGYTF
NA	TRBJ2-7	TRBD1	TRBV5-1	TGCGCCAGCAGCGAAAACAGGGGCCTCTCCTACGAGCAGTACTTC	CASSENRGLSYEQYF
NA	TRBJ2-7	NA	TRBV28	TGTGCCAGCTTCTCCACCGGGGGGCACTCCTACGAGCAGTACTTC	CASFSTGGHSYEQYF
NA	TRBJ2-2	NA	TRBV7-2	TGTGCCAGCAGGGCCCCACCCGGGGAGCTGTTTTTT	CASRAPPGELFF
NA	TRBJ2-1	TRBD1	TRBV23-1	TGCGCCAGCAGTCTGGGACAGGGGGGTTACAATGAGCAGTTCTTC	CASSLGQGGYNEQFF
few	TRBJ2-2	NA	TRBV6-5	TGTGCCAGCAGTCTAAGTCAGAACACCGGGGAGCTGTTTTTT	CASSLSQNTGELFF
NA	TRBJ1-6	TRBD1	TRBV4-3	TGCGCCAGCAGCCAGCCCGACAGGGATAATTCACCCCTCCACTTT	CASSQPDRDNSPLHF
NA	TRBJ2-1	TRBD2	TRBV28	TGTGCCAGCAGCCCGACTAGCGGCTCCTACAATGAGCAGTTCTTC	CASSPTSGSYNEQFF
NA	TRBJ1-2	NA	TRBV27	TGTGCCAGCAGTTTAGGGGGCGGAAACTATGGCTACACCTTC	CASSLGGGNYGYTF
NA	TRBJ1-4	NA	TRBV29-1	TGCAGCGCCGAGGGTTTCCGGGATGGGCGGGAAAAACTGTTTTTT	CSAEGFRDGREKLFF
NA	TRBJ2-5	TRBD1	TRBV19	TGTGCCAGTAGTATTCAGGGGGCGACCCAGTACTTC	CASSIQGATQYF
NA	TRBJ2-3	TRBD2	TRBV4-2	TGTGCCAGCAGCCAAGGACTAGCGGGGGGATCGGATACGCAGTATTTT	CASSQGLAGGSDTQYF
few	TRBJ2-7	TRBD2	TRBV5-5	TGTGCCAGCAGCTCGGGACTAGCGGGAGGTGCCGACGAGCAGTACTTC	CASSSGLAGGADEQYF
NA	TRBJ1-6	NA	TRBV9	TGTGCCAGCAGCGTAGGGGACAAGATACCCCTCCACTTT	CASSVGDKIPLHF
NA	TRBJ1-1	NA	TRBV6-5	TGTGCCAGCAGTTACGCCGACAGTAACACTGAAGCTTTCTTT	CASSYADSNTEAFF
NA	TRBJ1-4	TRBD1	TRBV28	TGTGCCAGCAGTTTGAGACAGGGGGCGGTAAAACTGTTTTTT	CASSLRQGAVKLFF
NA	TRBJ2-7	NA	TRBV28	TGTGCCAGCAGTTCCCGACTGCTTCCCACCCCCTCCTACGAGCAGTACTTC	CASSSRLLPTPSYEQYF
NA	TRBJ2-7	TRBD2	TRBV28	TGTGCCAGCCCCCCCGACTCTTTTGTGGGTAGCGGGAGCTCGGGGCAGTACTTC	CASPPDSFVGSGSSGQYF
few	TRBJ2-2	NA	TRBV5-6	TGTGCCAGCAGTCTAGCTGGGGAGCTGTTTTTT	CASSLAGELFF
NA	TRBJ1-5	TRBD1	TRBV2	TGTGCCAGCAGTGGGGACAGTAGCAATCAGCCCCAGCATTTT	CASSGDSSNQPQHF
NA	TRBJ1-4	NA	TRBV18	TGTGCCAGCTCACCACGACAAAACACTAATGAAAAACTGTTTTTT	CASSPRQNTNEKLFF
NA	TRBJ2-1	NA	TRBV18	TGTGCCAGCTCACCAGGGCGCGATGAGCAGTTCTTC	CASSPGRDEQFF
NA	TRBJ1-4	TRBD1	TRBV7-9	TGTGCCAGCAGCCCTCAGCAGGGGGGTCCTAATGAAAAACTGTTTTTT	CASSPQQGGPNEKLFF
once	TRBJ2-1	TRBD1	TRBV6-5	TGTGCCAGCAGTCCAATCGGGACAGGGGGCCGTGAGCAGTTCTTC	CASSPIGTGGREQFF
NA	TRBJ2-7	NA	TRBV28	TGTGCCAGCAGTAGCGACAGCTACGAGCAGTACTTC	CASSSDSYEQYF
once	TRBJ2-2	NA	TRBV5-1	TGCGCCAGCAGCTCGAATCCGGGTCCCGGGGAGCTGTTTTTT	CASSSNPGPGELFF
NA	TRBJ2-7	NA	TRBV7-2	TGTGCCAGTAGCAACCTACAGGTCCGCTACGAGCAGTACTTC	CASSNLQVRYEQYF
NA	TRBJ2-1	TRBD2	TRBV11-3	TGTGCCAGCAGCTTAGGGTGGTCCGGGACTAGCGCTGAGCAGTTCTTC	CASSLGWSGTSAEQFF
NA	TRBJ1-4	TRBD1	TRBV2	TGTGCCAGCAGTGAAGGGACAGGGGGAACTGAAAAACTGTTTTTT	CASSEGTGGTEKLFF
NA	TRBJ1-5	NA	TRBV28	TGTGCCAGCAGTTGGGCAGGGTATCAGCCCCAGCATTTT	CASSWAGYQPQHF